This T cell receptor beta chain emerged from a study of cytomegalovirus exposure and HLA in healthy donors. As regards this clone: Antigen specificity is unknown.

Study outcomes and limitations: A later analysis linked 16,951 TCR beta sequences to HLA alleles at 0.05 false discovery rate.

13 Jbeta primers and 60 Vbeta primers were used for the PCR. Some clones are missing from TCRdb's copy, which holds only in-frame ones; the method was immunoSEQ multiplex PCR. Here the sample spans some 150,000 clones, roughly 9% being singletons. The sequencing input was PBMCs. The receptor was isolated from a woman between 35 and 50 years old in good health and CMV-seropositive.

The CDR3 here is CASSEGNRVTEAFF. The CDR3 bases are TGTGCCAGCAGTGAAGGTAACAGGGTCACTGAAGCTTTCTTT. This chain links TRBV6-1 with TRBJ1-1; tentatively, D is TRBD1 (6 bases). The CDR3 is made up of 14 amino acids. V lost 1 base to trimming and J lost 4 bases, with 10 bases between them. CDR1 is MNHNS and CDR2 is SASEGT in the germline V gene.